This T cell receptor beta chain originates from a study of blood T cell repertoires in COVID-19. The wider study: From T cells, B-cell-depleted T cells, or PBMCs came the material, which was cDNA or gDNA.

Participants spanned ages about 18 to 95 years and resided in 20 to 30 US areas. Each participant's cohort was designated according to participant-reported clinical history. Donors of Cohort 3 who recovered were those that had two negative PCRs, clearance, or symptom resolution. Clones were sequenced by immunoSEQ multiplex PCR, and TCRdb holds only the in-frame ones, with some missing. The sample has more than 300,000 clones, 85% to 90% seen once. Trimming removed 3 bases at V and 4 bases at J, with 4 bases between. The CDR3 is made up of 12 amino acids. In germline, CDR1 is MNHEY, CDR2 SMNVEV (reference sequence).

The sequenced material came from PBMCs or T cells enriched from blood (not recorded which). This TCR derives from a woman aged 18-30 years who had recovered from COVID-19. The chain combines TRBV27 with TRBJ1-5, with unresolved D. The CDR3 here is CASSFPNQPQHF. The CDR3, as DNA: TGTGCCAGCAGTTTTCCAAATCAGCCCCAGCATTTT.